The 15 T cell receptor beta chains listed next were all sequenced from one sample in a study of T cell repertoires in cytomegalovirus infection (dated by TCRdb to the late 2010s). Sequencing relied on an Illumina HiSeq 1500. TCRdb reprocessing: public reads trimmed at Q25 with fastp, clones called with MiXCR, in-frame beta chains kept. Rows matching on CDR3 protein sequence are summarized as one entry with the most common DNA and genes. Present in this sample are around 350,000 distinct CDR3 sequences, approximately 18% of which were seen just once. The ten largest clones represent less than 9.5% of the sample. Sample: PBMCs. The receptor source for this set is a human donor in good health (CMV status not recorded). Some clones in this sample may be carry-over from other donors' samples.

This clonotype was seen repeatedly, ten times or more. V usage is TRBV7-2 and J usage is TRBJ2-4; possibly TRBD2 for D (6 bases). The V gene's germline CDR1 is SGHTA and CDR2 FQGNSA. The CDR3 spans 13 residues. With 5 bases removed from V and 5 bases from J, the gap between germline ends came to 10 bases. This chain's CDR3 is CASSLGLENIQYF. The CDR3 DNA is TGTGCCAGCAGCCTGGGACTCGAAAACATTCAGTACTTC. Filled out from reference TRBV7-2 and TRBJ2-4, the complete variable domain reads GAGVSQSPSNKVTEKGKDVELRCDPISGHTALYWYRQSLGQGLEFLIYFQGNSAPDKSGLPSDRFSAERTGGSVSTLTIQRTQQEDSAVYLCASSLGLENIQYFGAGTRLSVL.

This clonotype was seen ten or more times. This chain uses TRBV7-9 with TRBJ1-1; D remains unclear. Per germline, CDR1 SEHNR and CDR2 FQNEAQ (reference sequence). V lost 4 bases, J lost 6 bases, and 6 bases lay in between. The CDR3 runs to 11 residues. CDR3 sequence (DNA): TGTGCCAGCAGCTACGGTGCTGAAGCTTTCTTT. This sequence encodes CASSYGAEAFF.

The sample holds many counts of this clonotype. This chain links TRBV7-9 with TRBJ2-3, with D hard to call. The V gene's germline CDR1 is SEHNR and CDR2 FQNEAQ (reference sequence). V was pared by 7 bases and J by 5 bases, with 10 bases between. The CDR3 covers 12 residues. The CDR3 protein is CASTSVLDTQYF. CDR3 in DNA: TGTGCCAGCACTTCGGTTTTAGATACGCAGTATTTT. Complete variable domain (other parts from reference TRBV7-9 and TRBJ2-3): DTGVSQNPRHKITKRGQNVTFRCDPISEHNRLYWYRQTLGQGPEFLTYFQNEAQLEKSRLLSDRFSAERPKGSFSTLEIQRTEQGDSAMYLCASTSVLDTQYFGPGTRLTVL.

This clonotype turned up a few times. The CDR3 reads CASSLAYGDTQYF. The CDR3 region has the DNA TGTGCCAGCAGCTTGGCCTACGGAGATACGCAGTATTTT. The chain uses TRBV7-2 and TRBJ2-3; D gene ambiguous. This CDR3 region has 13 residues. The germline CDR1 and CDR2 sequences are SGHTA and FQGNSA. V shed 3 bases and J shed 5 bases, with 9 bases lying between them. Based on the CDR3 plus reference TRBV7-2 and TRBJ2-3, the full variable domain is GAGVSQSPSNKVTEKGKDVELRCDPISGHTALYWYRQSLGQGLEFLIYFQGNSAPDKSGLPSDRFSAERTGGSVSTLTIQRTQQEDSAVYLCASSLAYGDTQYFGPGTRLTVL.

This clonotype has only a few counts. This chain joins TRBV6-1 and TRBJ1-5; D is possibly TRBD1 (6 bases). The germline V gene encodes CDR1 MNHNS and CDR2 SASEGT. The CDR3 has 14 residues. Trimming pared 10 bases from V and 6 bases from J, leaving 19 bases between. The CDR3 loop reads CATTRGLVGQPQHF. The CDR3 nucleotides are TGTGCCACCACGAGGGGGTTGGTGGGTCAGCCCCAGCATTTT.

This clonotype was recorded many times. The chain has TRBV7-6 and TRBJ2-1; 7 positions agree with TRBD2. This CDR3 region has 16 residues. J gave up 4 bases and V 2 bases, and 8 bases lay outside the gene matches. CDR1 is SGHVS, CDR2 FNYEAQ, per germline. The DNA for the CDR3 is TGTGCCAGCAGCTTATTCTGGACTAGTGGTTACAATGAGCAGTTCTTC. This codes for CASSLFWTSGYNEQFF.

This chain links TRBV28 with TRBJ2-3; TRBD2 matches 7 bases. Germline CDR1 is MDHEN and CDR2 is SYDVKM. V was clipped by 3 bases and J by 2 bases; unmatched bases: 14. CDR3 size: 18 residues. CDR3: CASSFGIQTSPSTDTQYF. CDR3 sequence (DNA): TGTGCCAGCAGTTTTGGTATTCAGACTAGCCCATCCACAGATACGCAGTATTTT.

The DNA for the CDR3 is TGCGCCAGCAGCCAAGAGCAGGTTGCTAATGAAAAACTGTTTTTT. As protein: CASSQEQVANEKLFF. The rearrangement joins TRBV4-1 to TRBJ1-4; D not resolved. In germline, CDR1 is MGHRA, CDR2 YSYEKL. This CDR3 region has 15 residues. Between the trimmed V and J ends, which lost 0 bases and 3 bases, there was a span of 8 bases.

The CDR3 reads CASSLKVTGEQYF. DNA of the CDR3: TGTGCCAGCAGTTTAAAGGTGACTGGCGAGCAGTACTTC. The rearrangement joins TRBV27 to TRBJ2-7; no clear D gene. The length of the CDR3 is 13 residues. Trimming stripped 2 bases from V and 6 bases from J, with 11 bases between. Germline V CDR1 and CDR2: MNHEY, SMNVEV (reference sequence).

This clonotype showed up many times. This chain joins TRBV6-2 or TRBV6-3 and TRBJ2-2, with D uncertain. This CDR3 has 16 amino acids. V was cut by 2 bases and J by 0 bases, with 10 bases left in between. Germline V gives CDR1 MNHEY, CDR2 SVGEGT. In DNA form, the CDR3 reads TGTGCCAGCAGTTACCCCCCCCTAGCGAACACCGGGGAGCTGTTTTTT. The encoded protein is CASSYPPLANTGELFF.

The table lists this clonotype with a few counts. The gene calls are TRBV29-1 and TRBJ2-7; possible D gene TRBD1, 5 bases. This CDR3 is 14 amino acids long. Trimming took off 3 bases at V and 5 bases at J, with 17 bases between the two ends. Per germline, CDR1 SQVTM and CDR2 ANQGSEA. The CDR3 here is CSVEEGVSPDEQYF. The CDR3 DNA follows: TGCAGCGTTGAGGAAGGGGTATCTCCGGACGAGCAGTACTTC.

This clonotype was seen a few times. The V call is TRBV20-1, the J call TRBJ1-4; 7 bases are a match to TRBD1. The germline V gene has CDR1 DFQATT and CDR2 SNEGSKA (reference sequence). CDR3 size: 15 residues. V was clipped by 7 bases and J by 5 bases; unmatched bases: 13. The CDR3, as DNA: TGCAGTGGTAGGCGTCCCGACAGGGAGAATGAAAAACTGTTTTTT. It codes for CSGRRPDRENEKLFF.

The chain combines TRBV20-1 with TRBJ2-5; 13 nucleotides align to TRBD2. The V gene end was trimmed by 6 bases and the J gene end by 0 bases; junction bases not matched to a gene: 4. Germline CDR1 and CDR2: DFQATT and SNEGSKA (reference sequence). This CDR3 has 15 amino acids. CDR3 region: CSASGTSGNQETQYF. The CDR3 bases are TGCAGTGCGAGTGGGACTAGCGGGAACCAAGAGACCCAGTACTTC.

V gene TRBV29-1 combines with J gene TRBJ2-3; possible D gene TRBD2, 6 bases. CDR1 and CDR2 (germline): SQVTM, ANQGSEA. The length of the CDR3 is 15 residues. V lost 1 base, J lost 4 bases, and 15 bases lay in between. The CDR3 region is CSVEGLRGPSDTQYF. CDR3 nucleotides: TGCAGCGTTGAAGGACTGCGGGGCCCTTCAGATACGCAGTATTTT.

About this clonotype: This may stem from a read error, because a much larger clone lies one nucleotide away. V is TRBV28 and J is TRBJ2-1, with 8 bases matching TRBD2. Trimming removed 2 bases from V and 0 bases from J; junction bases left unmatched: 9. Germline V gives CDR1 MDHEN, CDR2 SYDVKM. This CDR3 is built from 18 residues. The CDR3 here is CASSLLAGGPRSYNEQFF. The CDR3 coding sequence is TGTGCCAGCAGTTTACTGGCGGGGGGACCCCGCTCCTACAATGAGCAGTTCTTC. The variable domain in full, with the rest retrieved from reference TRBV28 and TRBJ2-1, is DVKVTQSSRYLVKRTGEKVFLECVQDMDHENMFWYRQDPGLGLRLIYFSYDVKMKEKGDIPEGYSVSREKKERFSLILESASTNQTSMYLCASSLLAGGPRSYNEQFFGPGTRLTVL.